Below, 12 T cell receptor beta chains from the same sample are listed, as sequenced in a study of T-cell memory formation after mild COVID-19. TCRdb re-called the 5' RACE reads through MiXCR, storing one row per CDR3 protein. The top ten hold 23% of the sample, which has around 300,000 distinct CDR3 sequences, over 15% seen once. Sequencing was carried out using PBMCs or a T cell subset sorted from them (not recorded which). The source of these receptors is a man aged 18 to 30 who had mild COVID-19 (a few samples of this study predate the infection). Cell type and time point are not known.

CDR3 sequence: CSAISGSGGNTIYF. CDR3 in DNA: TGCAGTGCTATCTCTGGTTCGGGGGGAAACACCATATATTTT. This chain uses TRBV20-1 with TRBJ1-3, with no clear D. Germline lookup yields CDR1 DFQATT and CDR2 SNEGSKA (reference sequence). Trimming took off 4 bases at V and 4 bases at J, with 14 bases between the two ends. The CDR3 has 14 amino acids.

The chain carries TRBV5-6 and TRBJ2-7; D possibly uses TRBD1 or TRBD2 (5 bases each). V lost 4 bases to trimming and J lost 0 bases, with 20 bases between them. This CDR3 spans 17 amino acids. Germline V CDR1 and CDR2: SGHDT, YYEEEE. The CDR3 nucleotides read TGTGCCAGCAGCCCGCCGGGACGGTCTTACGCCTCCTACGAGCAGTACTTC. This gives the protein CASSPPGRSYASYEQYF.

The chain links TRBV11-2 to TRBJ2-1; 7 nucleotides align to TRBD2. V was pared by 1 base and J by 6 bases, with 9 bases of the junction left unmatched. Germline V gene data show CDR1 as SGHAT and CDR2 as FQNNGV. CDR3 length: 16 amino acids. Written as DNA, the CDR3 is TGTGCCAGCAGCTTAGTTGTCGGGGGGACGCCCAATGAGCAGTTCTTC. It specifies CASSLVVGGTPNEQFF.

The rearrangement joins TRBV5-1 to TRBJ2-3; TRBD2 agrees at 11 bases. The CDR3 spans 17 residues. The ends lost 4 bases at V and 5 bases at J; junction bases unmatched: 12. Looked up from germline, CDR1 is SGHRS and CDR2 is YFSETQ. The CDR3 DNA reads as TGCGCCAGCAGCCTAACTAGCGGGGGAAAAGGGGGAGATACGCAGTATTTT. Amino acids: CASSLTSGGKGGDTQYF.

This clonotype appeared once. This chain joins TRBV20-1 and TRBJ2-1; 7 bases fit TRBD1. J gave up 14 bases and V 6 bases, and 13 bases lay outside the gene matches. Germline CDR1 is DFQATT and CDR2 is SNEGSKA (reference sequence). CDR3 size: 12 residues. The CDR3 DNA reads TGCAGTGCACAGAGAACCACAGGGGCGGAGTTCTTC. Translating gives CSAQRTTGAEFF.

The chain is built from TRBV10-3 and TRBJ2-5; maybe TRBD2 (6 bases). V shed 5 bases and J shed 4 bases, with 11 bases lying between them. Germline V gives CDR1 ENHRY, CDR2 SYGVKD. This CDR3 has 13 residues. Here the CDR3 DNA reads TGTGCCATCAGTCCGGCGGGGATAGAGACCCAGTACTTC. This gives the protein CAISPAGIETQYF.

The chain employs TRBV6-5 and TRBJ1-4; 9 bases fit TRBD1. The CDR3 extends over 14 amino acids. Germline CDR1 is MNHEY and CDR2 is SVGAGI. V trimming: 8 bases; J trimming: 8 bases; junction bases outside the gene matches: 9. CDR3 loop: CASGDRGTHEKLFF. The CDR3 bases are TGTGCCAGCGGCGACAGGGGGACGCACGAAAAACTGTTTTTT.

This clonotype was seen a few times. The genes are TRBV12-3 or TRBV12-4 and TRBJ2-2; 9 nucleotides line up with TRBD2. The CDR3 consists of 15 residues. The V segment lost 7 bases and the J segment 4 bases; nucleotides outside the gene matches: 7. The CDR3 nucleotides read TGTGCCAGCATCCCGGGACTAGCCCCCACCGGGGAGCTGTTTTTT. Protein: CASIPGLAPTGELFF.

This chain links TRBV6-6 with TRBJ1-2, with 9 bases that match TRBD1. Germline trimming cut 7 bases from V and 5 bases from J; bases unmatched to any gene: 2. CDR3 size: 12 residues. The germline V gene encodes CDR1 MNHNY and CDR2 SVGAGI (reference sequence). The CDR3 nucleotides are TGTGCCAGCAATGGACAGGGGTATGGCTACACCTTC. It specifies CASNGQGYGYTF.

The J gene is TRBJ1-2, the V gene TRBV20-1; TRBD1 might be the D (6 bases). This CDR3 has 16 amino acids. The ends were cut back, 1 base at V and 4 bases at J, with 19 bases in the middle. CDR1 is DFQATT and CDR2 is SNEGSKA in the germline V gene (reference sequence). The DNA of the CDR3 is TGCAGTGCTAGAGGGTCCCCAGCGGCAGGGGTCTATGGCTACACCTTC. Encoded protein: CSARGSPAAGVYGYTF.

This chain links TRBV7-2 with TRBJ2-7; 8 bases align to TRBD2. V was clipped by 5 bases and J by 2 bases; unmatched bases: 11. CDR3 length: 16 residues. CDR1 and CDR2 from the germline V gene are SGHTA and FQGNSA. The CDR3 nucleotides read TGTGCCAGCAGCCCACGGTCGGGCGGGGGGACCTACGAGCAGTACTTC. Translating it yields CASSPRSGGGTYEQYF.

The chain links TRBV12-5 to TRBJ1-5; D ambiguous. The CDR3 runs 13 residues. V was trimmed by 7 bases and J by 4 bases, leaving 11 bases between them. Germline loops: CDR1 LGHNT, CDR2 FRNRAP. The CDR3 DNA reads TGTGCTAGTGCCCGGACGGAGAATCAGCCCCAGCATTTT. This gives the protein CASARTENQPQHF.